This T cell receptor (beta chain) stems from a study of blood T cell repertoires in COVID-19. The CDR3 has 15 amino acids. The J segment lost 5 bases and the V segment lost 4 bases, leaving 6 bases of the junction unmatched. Germline V lookup: CDR1 MGHRA, CDR2 YSYEKL. Profiling relied on immunoSEQ multiplex PCR, and the TCRdb table lists in-frame clones only, not all of them. The table lists 300,000 to 400,000 clones, 75% to 90% of them singletons, with more than 5% in the top ten. The TCR comes from a woman aged 45-65 years with COVID-19, enrolled during active disease. The material sequenced was peripheral blood. V and J are TRBV4-1 and TRBJ2-1, with TRBD1 matching 9 bases. The DNA of the CDR3 is TGCGCCAGCAGCCCTGACGGACAGGGGCACAATGAGCAGTTCTTC. Translated, it gives CASSPDGQGHNEQFF.